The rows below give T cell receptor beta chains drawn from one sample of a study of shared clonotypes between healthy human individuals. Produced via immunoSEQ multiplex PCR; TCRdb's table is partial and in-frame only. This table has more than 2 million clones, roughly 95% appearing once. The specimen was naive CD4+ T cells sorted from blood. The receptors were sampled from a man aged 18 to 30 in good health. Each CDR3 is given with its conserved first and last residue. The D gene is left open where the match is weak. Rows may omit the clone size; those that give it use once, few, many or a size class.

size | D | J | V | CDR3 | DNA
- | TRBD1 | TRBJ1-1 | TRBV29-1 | CSVAFEGARTEAFF | TGCAGCGTTGCTTTCGAGGGGGCGCGGACTGAAGCTTTCTTT
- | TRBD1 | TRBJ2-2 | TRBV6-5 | CASSYGDRVNGELFF | TGTGCCAGCAGTTACGGGGACAGGGTGAACGGGGAGCTGTTTTTT
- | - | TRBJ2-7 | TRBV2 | CAGGRVPYEQYF | TGTGCCGGAGGGCGGGTTCCCTACGAGCAGTACTTC
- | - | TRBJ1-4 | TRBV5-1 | CASSLGPATNEKLFF | TGCGCCAGCAGCTTGGGTCCTGCAACTAATGAAAAACTGTTTTTT
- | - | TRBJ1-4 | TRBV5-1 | CASSLDTLGATNEKLFF | TGCGCCAGCAGCTTGGACACCTTGGGGGCAACTAATGAAAAACTGTTTTTT
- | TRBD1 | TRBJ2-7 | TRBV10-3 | CAISEPWTGIYEQYF | TGTGCCATCAGTGAGCCTTGGACAGGGATTTACGAGCAGTACTTC
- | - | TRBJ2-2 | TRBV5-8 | CASSLTGTNTGELFF | TGTGCCAGCAGCTTGACAGGAACGAACACCGGGGAGCTGTTTTTT
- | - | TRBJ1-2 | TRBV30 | CAWRRMDLGAHYGYTF | TGTGCCTGGAGACGTATGGACCTAGGGGCCCACTATGGCTACACCTTC
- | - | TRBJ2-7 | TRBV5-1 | CASSLGGTASYEQYF | TGCGCCAGCAGCTTGGGCGGGACAGCATCCTACGAGCAGTACTTC
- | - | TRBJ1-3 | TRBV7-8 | CASSLVKGNGNTIYF | TGTGCCAGCAGCTTAGTAAAGGGGAACGGAAACACCATATATTTT
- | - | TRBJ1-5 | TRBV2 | CASRKDSGSNQPQHF | TGTGCCAGCAGAAAAGACTCGGGTAGCAATCAGCCCCAGCATTTT
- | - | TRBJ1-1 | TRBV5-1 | CASSLSMNTEAFF | TGCGCCAGCAGCTTAAGTATGAACACTGAAGCTTTCTTT
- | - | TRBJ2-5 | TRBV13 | CASSLTLGKGQETQYF | TGTGCCAGCAGCTTAACTCTAGGGAAGGGTCAAGAGACCCAGTACTTC
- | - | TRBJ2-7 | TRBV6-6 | CASSYGGETTYEQYF | TGTGCCAGCAGTTACGGTGGGGAGACGACCTACGAGCAGTACTTC
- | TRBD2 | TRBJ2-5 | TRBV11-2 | CASSLGSGGAGETQYF | TGTGCCAGCAGCTTAGGTAGCGGGGGCGCGGGAGAGACCCAGTACTTC
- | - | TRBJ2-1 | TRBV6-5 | CASTGPVDEQFF | TGTGCCAGCACCGGTCCTGTGGATGAGCAGTTCTTC
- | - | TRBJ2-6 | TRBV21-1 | CAGPKLEANVLTF | TGTGCCGGCCCTAAGTTGGAAGCCAACGTCCTGACTTTC
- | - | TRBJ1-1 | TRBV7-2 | CASLHQRIMNTEAFF | TGTGCCAGCCTCCATCAGCGGATCATGAACACTGAAGCTTTCTTT
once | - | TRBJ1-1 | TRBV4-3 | CASSQDPDAEVFTEAFF | TGCGCCAGCAGCCAAGATCCGGACGCAGAAGTTTTCACTGAAGCTTTCTTT
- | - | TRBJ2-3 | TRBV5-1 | CASSFNGGDTQYF | TGCGCCAGCAGCTTCAATGGGGGCGATACGCAGTATTTT
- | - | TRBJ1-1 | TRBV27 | CASSLSRQGNTEAFF | TGTGCCAGCAGTTTATCCCGACAAGGGAACACTGAAGCTTTCTTT
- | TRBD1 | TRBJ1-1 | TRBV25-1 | CASISRGQGVEAFF | TGTGCCAGCATTTCCAGGGGGCAGGGTGTTGAAGCTTTCTTT
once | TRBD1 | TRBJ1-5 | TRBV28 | CASSPGGGSNQPQHF | TGTGCCAGCAGTCCAGGGGGAGGTAGCAATCAGCCCCAGCATTTT
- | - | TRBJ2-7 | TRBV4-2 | CASSQDLASREQYF | TGTGCCAGCAGCCAAGATCTTGCCAGTCGGGAGCAGTACTTC
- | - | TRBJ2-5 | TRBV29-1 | CSGTVGETQYF | TGCAGCGGGACAGTCGGAGAGACCCAGTACTTC
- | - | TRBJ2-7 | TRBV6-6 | CATGGGRYEQYF | TGTGCTACCGGAGGGGGGCGCTACGAGCAGTACTTC
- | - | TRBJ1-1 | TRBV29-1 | CSVVTGPGTEAFF | TGCAGCGTGGTAACAGGGCCGGGCACTGAAGCTTTCTTT
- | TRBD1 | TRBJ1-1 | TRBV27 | CASSSTGTLNTEAFF | TGTGCCAGCAGTTCGACAGGGACATTGAACACTGAAGCTTTCTTT
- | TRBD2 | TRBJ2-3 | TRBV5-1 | CASCEGGGTDTQYF | TGCGCCAGCTGTGAGGGAGGGGGCACAGATACGCAGTATTTT
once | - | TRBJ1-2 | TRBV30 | CAWSRGVSGYTF | TGTGCCTGGAGCCGGGGGGTGAGTGGCTACACCTTC
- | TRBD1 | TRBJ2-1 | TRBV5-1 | CASSLVTGNWGFF | TGCGCCAGCAGCTTGGTGACAGGGAATTGGGGGTTCTTC
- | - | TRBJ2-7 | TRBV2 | CARRTEGTAYEQYF | TGTGCCAGACGCACCGAGGGGACGGCCTACGAGCAGTACTTC
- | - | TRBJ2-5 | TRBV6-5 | CASGRREQETQYF | TGTGCCAGCGGGAGAAGGGAACAAGAGACCCAGTACTTC
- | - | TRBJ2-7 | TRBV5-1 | CASSTLGIGSGEQYF | TGCGCCAGCAGCACTCTAGGGATCGGATCTGGCGAGCAGTACTTC
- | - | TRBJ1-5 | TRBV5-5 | CASSLQGLSNQPQHF | TGTGCCAGCAGCTTGCAGGGCCTTAGCAATCAGCCCCAGCATTTT
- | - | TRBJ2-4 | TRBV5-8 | CASSFGDVFHHF | TGTGCCAGCAGCTTTGGGGACGTTTTTCATCACTTC
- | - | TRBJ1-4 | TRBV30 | CAWSVGQNNEKLFF | TGTGCCTGGAGTGTGGGGCAGAATAATGAAAAACTGTTTTTT
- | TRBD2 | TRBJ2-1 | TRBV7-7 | CASSLTLAGGRGNEQFF | TGTGCTAGCAGCCTAACCCTAGCGGGAGGGCGTGGCAATGAGCAGTTCTTC
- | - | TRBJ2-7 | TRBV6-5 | CASQFGTGPYEQYF | TGTGCCAGCCAATTCGGGACGGGCCCATACGAGCAGTACTTC
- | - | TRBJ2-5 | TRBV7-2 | CASSLGSGQETQYF | TGTGCCAGCAGCTTAGGCTCAGGGCAGGAGACCCAGTACTTC
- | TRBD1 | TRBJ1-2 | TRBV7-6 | CASSLAPRGRGDYGYTF | TGTGCCAGCAGCTTAGCGCCCAGGGGGCGCGGAGACTATGGCTACACCTTC
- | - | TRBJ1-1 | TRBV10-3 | CAILGGGIAEAFF | TGTGCCATCCTGGGAGGGGGGATCGCTGAAGCTTTCTTT
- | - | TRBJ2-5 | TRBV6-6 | CASSYQWAETQYF | TGTGCCAGCAGTTACCAGTGGGCAGAGACCCAGTACTTC
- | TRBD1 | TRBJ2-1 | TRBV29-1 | CSVVGQAYNEQFF | TGCAGCGTTGTGGGACAGGCCTACAATGAGCAGTTCTTC
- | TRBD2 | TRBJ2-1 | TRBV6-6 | CASRLLLAGGDNEQFF | TGTGCCAGCAGATTACTCCTAGCGGGAGGGGACAATGAGCAGTTCTTC
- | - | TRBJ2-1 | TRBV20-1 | CSAWDHEQFF | TGCAGTGCTTGGGATCATGAGCAGTTCTTC
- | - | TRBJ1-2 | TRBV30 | CAWAPGQVVYGYTF | TGTGCCTGGGCCCCGGGGCAGGTAGTTTATGGCTACACCTTC
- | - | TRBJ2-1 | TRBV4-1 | CASSQDTGGVGSNEQFF | TGCGCCAGCAGCCAAGATACGGGCGGAGTGGGTTCCAATGAGCAGTTCTTC
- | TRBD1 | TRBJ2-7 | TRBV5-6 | CASSWDRGTYEQYF | TGTGCCAGCAGCTGGGACAGGGGAACCTACGAGCAGTACTTC
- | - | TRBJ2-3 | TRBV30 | CAWSGSGDTQYF | TGTGCCTGGAGTGGCTCAGGAGATACGCAGTATTTT
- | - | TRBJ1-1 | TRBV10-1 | CASSPDLNTEAFF | TGCGCCAGCAGTCCCGATTTGAACACTGAAGCTTTCTTT
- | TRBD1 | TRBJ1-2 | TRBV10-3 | CATGQGDYGYTF | TGTGCCACCGGACAGGGGGACTATGGCTACACCTTC
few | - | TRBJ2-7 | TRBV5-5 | CASRKTGSYEQYF | TGTGCCAGCCGAAAGACAGGCTCCTACGAGCAGTACTTC
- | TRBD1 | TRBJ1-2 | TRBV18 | CASSPGQDNYGYTF | TGTGCCAGCTCACCGGGACAGGATAACTATGGCTACACCTTC
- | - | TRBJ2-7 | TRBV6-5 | CATSAGDRYEQYF | TGTGCCACTTCGGCAGGGGATAGGTACGAGCAGTACTTC
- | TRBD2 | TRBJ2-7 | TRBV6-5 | CASSQTAGSEQYF | TGTGCCAGCAGTCAAACAGCGGGAAGCGAGCAGTACTTC
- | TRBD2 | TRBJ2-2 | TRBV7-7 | CASSLGLAGSFTGELFF | TGTGCTAGCAGCCTCGGACTAGCGGGGTCGTTCACCGGGGAGCTGTTTTTT
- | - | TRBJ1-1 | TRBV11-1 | CASSGAGTFRTEAFF | TGTGCCAGCAGCGGAGCCGGGACCTTCAGGACTGAAGCTTTCTTT
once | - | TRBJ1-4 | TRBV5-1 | CASSLLGVDEKLFF | TGCGCCAGCAGCTTGTTAGGCGTAGATGAAAAACTGTTTTTT